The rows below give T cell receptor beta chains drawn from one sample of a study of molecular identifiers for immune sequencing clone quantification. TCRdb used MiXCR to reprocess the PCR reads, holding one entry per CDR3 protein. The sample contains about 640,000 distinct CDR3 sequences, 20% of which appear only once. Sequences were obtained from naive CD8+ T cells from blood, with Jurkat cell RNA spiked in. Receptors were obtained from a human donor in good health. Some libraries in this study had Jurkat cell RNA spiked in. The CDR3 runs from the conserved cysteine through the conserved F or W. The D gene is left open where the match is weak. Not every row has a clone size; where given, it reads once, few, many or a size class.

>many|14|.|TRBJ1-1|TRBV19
TGTGCCAGTAGTATTGGATGGGTAAACACTGAAGCTTTCTTT
CASSIGWVNTEAFF
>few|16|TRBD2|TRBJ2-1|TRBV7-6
TGTGCCAGCAGCGAAGCCCCCCTAGCGGCCTACAATGAGCAGTTCTTC
CASSEAPLAAYNEQFF
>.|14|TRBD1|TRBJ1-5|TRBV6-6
TGTGCCAGCACGCAGGGGGCGCCGAATCAGCCCCAGCATTTT
CASTQGAPNQPQHF
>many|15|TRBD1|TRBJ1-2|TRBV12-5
TGTGCTAGTGGTCCCGACAGGGATACCATTTATGGCTACACCTTC
CASGPDRDTIYGYTF
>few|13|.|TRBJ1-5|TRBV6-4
TGTGCCAGCAGTGCAGGGATCGGACAGCCCCAGCATTTT
CASSAGIGQPQHF
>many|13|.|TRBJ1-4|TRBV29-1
TGCAGCGTTGCTTTGGTCCAGAATGAAAAACTGTTTTTT
CSVALVQNEKLFF
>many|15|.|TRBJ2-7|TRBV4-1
TGCGCCAGCAGCCAAGGACCTTGGGGGAACTACGAGCAGTACTTC
CASSQGPWGNYEQYF
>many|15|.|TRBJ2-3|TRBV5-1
TGCGCCAGCAGCTTGGATGCCAGCAGCACAGATACGCAGTATTTT
CASSLDASSTDTQYF
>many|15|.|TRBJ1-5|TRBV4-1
TGCGCCAGCAGCCGGGTGGCAGGTAGCAATCAGCCCCAGCATTTT
CASSRVAGSNQPQHF
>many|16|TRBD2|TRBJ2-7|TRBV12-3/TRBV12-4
TGTGCCAGCAGTTTAGCCGGGACTAGCGGGAGTTTGGAGCAGTACTTC
CASSLAGTSGSLEQYF
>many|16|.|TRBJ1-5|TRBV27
TGTGCCAGCAGTTTATCGTCGTACACTAACAATCAGCCCCAGCATTTT
CASSLSSYTNNQPQHF
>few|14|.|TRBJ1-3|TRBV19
TGTGCCAGCGGGCAGAGGGACTCTGGAAACACCATATATTTT
CASGQRDSGNTIYF
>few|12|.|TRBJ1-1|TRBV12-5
TGTGCTAGTGCTCTCGGGGCGGACCGGGCTTTCTTT
CASALGADRAFF
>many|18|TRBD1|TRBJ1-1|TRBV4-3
TGCGCCAGCAGCCAAGAGGGAACAGGGGAGTTCTTGAACACTGAAGCTTTCTTT
CASSQEGTGEFLNTEAFF
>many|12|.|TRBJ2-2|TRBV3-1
TGTGCCAGCAGATGGGAAACCGGGGAGCTGTTTTTT
CASRWETGELFF
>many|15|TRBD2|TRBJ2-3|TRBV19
TGTGCCAGTAGTACTCGCGGGGGGGCCACAGATACGCAGTATTTT
CASSTRGGATDTQYF
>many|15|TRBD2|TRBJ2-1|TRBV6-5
TGTGCCAGCAGTTATCTTAGCGGGAACTACAATGAGCAGTTCTTC
CASSYLSGNYNEQFF
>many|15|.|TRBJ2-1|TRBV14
TGTGCCAGCAGCCAAGGTGCCTCACGATACAATGAGCAGTTCTTC
CASSQGASRYNEQFF
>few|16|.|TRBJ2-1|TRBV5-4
TGTGCCAGCAGCTCCTGGTTCGTTTCGGATGACAATGAGCAGTTCTTC
CASSSWFVSDDNEQFF
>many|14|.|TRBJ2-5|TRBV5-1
TGCGCCAGCAGCTTGGATGGGGATCAAGAGACCCAGTACTTC
CASSLDGDQETQYF
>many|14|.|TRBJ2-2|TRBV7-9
TGTGCCAGCAGGGCCAGCACGGACACCGGGGAGCTGTTTTTT
CASRASTDTGELFF
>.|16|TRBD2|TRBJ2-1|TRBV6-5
TGTGCCAGCAGTTACGGTTTGCGGGAGAGCTACAATGAGCAGTTCTTC
CASSYGLRESYNEQFF
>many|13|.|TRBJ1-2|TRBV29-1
TGCAGCGTTTACGACACGGCTATGTATGGCTACACCTTC
CSVYDTAMYGYTF
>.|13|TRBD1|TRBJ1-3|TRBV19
TGTGCCAGCTGGGACAGGCCTGGAAACACCATATATTTT
CASWDRPGNTIYF
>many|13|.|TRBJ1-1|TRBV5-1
TGTGCCAGCAGCTTAGTCGTGAACACTGAAGCTTTCTTT
CASSLVVNTEAFF
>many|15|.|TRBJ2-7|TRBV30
TGTGCCTGGAGTGTCCCCCGCGTAGGGACCTACGAGCAGTACTTC
CAWSVPRVGTYEQYF
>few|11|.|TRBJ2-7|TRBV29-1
TGCAGCGTTGATCATGGGCCCGAGCAGTACTTC
CSVDHGPEQYF
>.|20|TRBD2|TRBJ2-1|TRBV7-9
TGTGCCAGCAGCTTAGCGATCGCCAGGCAGGGACTAGCGGGAGCCAATGAGCAGTTCTTC
CASSLAIARQGLAGANEQFF